This entry is about one T cell receptor (beta chain). The data were obtained in a study of blood T cell repertoires in COVID-19. The participants were between roughly 18 and 90 years old and came from 24 US areas. In assigning cohorts, the study relied on participant-reported clinical history. Symptom resolution, clearance, or two negative PCRs marked the recovered donors of Cohort 3. CDR1 and CDR2 from the germline V gene are SQVTM and ANQGSEA. V lost 0 bases and J 4 bases, leaving 19 bases between the germline ends. CDR3 length equals 18 residues. Per the study methods: Reference gene primer amplification gave estimated nucleated cell counts. Method: immunoSEQ multiplex PCR; TCRdb's copy keeps in-frame clones and lacks some. The V and J calls and the clone size are those of that table, but D and trimming were determined from the DNA. The data show roughly 170,000 clones, with 83% seen just once and about 4.6% held by the top ten.

Sequencing was carried out using PBMCs or T cells enriched from blood (not recorded which). The chain couples TRBV29-1 to TRBJ2-6, with TRBD2 as a possible D gene (5 bases). The source of this sequence is a woman aged 50 to 60 who had recovered from COVID-19. Written as DNA, the CDR3 is TGCAGCGTTGAAGATCCGGACTCGTGGGGATCCGGGGCCAACGTCCTGACTTTC. The encoded protein is CSVEDPDSWGSGANVLTF. Based on the CDR3 plus reference TRBV29-1 and TRBJ2-6, the full variable domain is SAVISQKPSRDICQRGTSLTIQCQVDSQVTMMFWYRQQPGQSLTLIATANQGSEATYESGFVIDKFPISRPNLTFSTLTVSNMSPEDSSIYLCSVEDPDSWGSGANVLTFGAGSRLTVL.